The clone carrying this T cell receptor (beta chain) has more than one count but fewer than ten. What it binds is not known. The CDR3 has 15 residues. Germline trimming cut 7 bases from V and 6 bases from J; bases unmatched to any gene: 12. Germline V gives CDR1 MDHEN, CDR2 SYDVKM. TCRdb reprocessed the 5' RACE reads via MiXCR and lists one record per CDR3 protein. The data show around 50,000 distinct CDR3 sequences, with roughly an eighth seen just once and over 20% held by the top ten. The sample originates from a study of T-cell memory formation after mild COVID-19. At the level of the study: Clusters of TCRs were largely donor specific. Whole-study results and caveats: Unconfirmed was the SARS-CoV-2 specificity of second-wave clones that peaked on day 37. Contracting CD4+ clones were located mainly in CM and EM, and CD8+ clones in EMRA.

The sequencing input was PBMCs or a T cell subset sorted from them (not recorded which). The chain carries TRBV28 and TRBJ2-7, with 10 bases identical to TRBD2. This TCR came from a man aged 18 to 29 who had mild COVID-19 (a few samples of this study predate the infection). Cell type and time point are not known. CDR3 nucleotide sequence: TGTGCCAGCACTAGATCAAGCGGGGGGGCGTCCGAGCAGTACGTC. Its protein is CASTRSSGGASEQYV.